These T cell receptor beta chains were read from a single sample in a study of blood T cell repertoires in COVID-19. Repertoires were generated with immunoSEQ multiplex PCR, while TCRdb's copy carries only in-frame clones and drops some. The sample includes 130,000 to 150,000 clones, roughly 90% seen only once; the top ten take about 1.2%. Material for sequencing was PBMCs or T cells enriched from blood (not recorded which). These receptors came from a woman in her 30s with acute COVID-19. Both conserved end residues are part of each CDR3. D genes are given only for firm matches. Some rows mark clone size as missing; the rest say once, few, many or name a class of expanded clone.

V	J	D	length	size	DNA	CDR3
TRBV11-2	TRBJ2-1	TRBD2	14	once	TGTGCCAGCAGCCCTAGCGGACCTTACAATGAGCAGTTCTTC	CASSPSGPYNEQFF
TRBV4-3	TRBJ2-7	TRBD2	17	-	TGCGCCAGCAGCCAAGATGGACGGGAGGGTTTACTCCCCGAGCAGTACTTC	CASSQDGREGLLPEQYF
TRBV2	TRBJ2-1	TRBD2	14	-	TGTGCCAGCAGTCGGACTAGCGCGCGCAATGAGCAGTTCTTC	CASSRTSARNEQFF
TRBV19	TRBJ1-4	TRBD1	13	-	TGTGCCAGCACCGACAGGGGGGGTGAAAAACTGTTTTTT	CASTDRGGEKLFF
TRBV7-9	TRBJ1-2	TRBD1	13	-	TGTGCCAGCAGCCTCCGGGACAGCTATGGCTACACCTTC	CASSLRDSYGYTF
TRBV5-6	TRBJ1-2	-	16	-	TGTGCCAGCAGCTTGATCCCGACAACAAAAAACTATGGCTACACCTTC	CASSLIPTTKNYGYTF
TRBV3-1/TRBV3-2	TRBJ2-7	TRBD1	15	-	TGTGCCAGCAGCCAAGGGACAGGTAGTACCTACGAGCAGTACTTC	CASSQGTGSTYEQYF
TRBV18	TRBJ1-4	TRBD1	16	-	TGTGCCAGCTCACCAAAGCAGGACAGGGTCCAAGAGAAACTGTTTTTT	CASSPKQDRVQEKLFF
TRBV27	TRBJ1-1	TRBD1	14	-	TGTGCCAGCACTGGGACAGCATTGAACACTGAAGCTTTCTTT	CASTGTALNTEAFF
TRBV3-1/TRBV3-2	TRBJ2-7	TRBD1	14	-	TGTGCCAGCAGCCAACTGGGACAGGAGTACGAGCAGTACTTC	CASSQLGQEYEQYF
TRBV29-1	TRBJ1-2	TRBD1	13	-	TGCAGCGTTGTTTCGCCAGGGGGCGGGGGCTACACCTTC	CSVVSPGGGGYTF
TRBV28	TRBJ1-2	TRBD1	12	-	TGTGCCATCCACCGGGACAGGGGCGGCTACACCTTC	CAIHRDRGGYTF
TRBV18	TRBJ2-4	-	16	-	TGTGCCAGCTCACCTCTCCAGGGACTAGCCAAAAACATTCAGTACTTC	CASSPLQGLAKNIQYF
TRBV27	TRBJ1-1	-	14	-	TGTGCCAGCAGCGAGATGGGACTAAACACTGAAGCTTTCTTT	CASSEMGLNTEAFF
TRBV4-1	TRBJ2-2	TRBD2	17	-	TGCGCCAGCAGCGACCGGACTAGCGGAGCGAACACCGGGGAGCTGTTTTTT	CASSDRTSGANTGELFF
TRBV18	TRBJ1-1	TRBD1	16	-	TGTGCCAGCTCGTGGGGACAGGGGAACATGAACACTGAAGCTTTCTTT	CASSWGQGNMNTEAFF
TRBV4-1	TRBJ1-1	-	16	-	TGCGCCAGCAGCCAAGATCTTGGGGGCTTGGGCACTGAAGCTTTCTTT	CASSQDLGGLGTEAFF
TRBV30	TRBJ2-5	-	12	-	TGTGCCTGGGATGGGGGGACAGAGACCCAGTACTTC	CAWDGGTETQYF
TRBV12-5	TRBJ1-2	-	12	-	TGTGCTAGTGGTTCGAAACAGGGTGCGGACACCTTC	CASGSKQGADTF
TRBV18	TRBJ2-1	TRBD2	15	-	TGTGCCAGCTCACCACCTAGCGGGAGGTCCTATGAGCAGTTCTTC	CASSPPSGRSYEQFF
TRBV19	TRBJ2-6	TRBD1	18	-	TGTGCCAGTAGTACCCGAGGACAGGGACCCTCTGGGGCCAACGTCCTGACTTTC	CASSTRGQGPSGANVLTF
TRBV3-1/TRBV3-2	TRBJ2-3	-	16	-	TGTGCCAGCAGCCTACTCCGCGGGCGGGGCACAGATACGCAGTATTTT	CASSLLRGRGTDTQYF
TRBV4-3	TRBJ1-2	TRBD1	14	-	TGCGCCAGCAGCCAACAGGGGGCGCCTGGTGGCTACACCTTC	CASSQQGAPGGYTF
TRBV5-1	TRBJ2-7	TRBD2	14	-	TGCGCCAGCAGCCGAGTTGCGGGAGCCGACGAGCAGTACTTC	CASSRVAGADEQYF
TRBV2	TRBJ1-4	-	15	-	TGTGCCAGCAGTCCCAACGGGTTAGGAAATGAAAAACTGTTTTTT	CASSPNGLGNEKLFF
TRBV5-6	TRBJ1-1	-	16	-	TGTGCCAGCAGCCCGAAGGCCCACAGTCTGGACACTGAAGCTTTCTTT	CASSPKAHSLDTEAFF
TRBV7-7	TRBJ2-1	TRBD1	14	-	TGTGCTAGCAGCTTCTCCAGGGACAGTTTTGAGCAGTTCTTC	CASSFSRDSFEQFF
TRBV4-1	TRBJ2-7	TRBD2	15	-	TGCGCCAGCAGCCAACTAGCGGGAGGTATCTACGAGCAGTACTTC	CASSQLAGGIYEQYF
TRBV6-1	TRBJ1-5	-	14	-	TGTGCCAGCAGTGAAGCTTTCGGTTTTCAGCCCCAGCATTTT	CASSEAFGFQPQHF
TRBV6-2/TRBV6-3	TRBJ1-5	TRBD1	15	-	TGTGCCAGCAGCTCCGGGACAGGGCCTAGACAGCCCCAGCATTTT	CASSSGTGPRQPQHF
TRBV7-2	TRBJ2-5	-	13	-	TGTGCCAGCAGCTTCGAAACTAGGGAGACCCAGTACTTC	CASSFETRETQYF
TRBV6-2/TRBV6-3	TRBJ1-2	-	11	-	TGTGCCAGCAGTCCAGGGTATGGCTACACCTTC	CASSPGYGYTF
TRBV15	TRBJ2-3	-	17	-	TGTGCCACCAGCACCGGAGGTTGGGGGACTGAGAATGATACGCAGTATTTT	CATSTGGWGTENDTQYF
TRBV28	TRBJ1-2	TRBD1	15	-	TGTGCCAGCAGTTTATTGCAGGGGGCGTATTATGGCTACACCTTC	CASSLLQGAYYGYTF
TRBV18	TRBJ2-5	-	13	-	TGTGCCAGCTCACCGGGGAGCCAAGAGACCCAGTACTTC	CASSPGSQETQYF
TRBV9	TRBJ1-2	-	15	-	TGTGCCAGCAGCGTAGCTCCCTTAGAGGGCTATGGCTACACCTTC	CASSVAPLEGYGYTF
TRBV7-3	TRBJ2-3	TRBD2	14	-	TGTGCCAGCAGCCTCCAAGGCGGGAGGGACACGCAGTATTTT	CASSLQGGRDTQYF
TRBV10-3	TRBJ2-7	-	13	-	TGTGCCATCAGGGTCGCGGCGACTTACGAGCAGTACTTC	CAIRVAATYEQYF
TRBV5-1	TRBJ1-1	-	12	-	TGCGCCAGCCGCGGGGAAAACACTGAAGCTTTCTTT	CASRGENTEAFF
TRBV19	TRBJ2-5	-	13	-	TGTGCCAGTAGTATGAGGTCGGAAGAGACCCAGTACTTC	CASSMRSEETQYF
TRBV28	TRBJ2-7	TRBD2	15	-	TGTGCCAGCAGTTCCCCGGGACTAGTACCCTACGAGCAGTACTTC	CASSSPGLVPYEQYF
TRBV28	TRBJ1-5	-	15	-	TGTGCCAGCAGTTTGGGGGGTGAAGGCAATCAGCCCCAGCATTTT	CASSLGGEGNQPQHF
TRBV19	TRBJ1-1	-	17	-	TGTGCCAGTAGTATAGAGGTGACAGTTGGAGAGTACACTGAAGCTTTCTTT	CASSIEVTVGEYTEAFF
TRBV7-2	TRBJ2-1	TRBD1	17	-	TGTGCCAGCAGCGCTTTCGGACGGGACAGGGTTTATAATGAGCAGTTCTTC	CASSAFGRDRVYNEQFF
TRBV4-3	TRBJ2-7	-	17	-	TGCGCCAGCAGCCAAGATCGTGTCGGCGGAGGGGCGCACAAGCAGTACTTC	CASSQDRVGGGAHKQYF
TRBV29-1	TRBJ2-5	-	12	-	TGCAGCGGTAAAGGACTTCAAGAGACCCAGTACTTC	CSGKGLQETQYF
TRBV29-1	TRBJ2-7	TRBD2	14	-	TGCAGCGTGGGTCTAGCGGGAGACTCCTACGAGCAGTACTTC	CSVGLAGDSYEQYF
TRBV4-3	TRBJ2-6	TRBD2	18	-	TGCGCCAGCAGCCAGGGACTAGCGGGAGGCTCTGGGGCCAACGTCCTGACTTTC	CASSQGLAGGSGANVLTF
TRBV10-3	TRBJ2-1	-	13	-	TGTGCCATCAGTGGCGCGTCCTACAATGAGCAGTTCTTC	CAISGASYNEQFF
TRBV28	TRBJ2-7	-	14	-	TGTGCCAGCAGTTCAGGGTCGATGGGGCACGAGCAGTACTTC	CASSSGSMGHEQYF
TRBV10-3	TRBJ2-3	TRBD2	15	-	TGTGCCATCAGTAGACTAGCGGGAGGGCCAGATACGCAGTATTTT	CAISRLAGGPDTQYF
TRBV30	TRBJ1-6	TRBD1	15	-	TGTGCCTGGGCGACCGGGACAGGGCTTAATTCACCCCTCCACTTT	CAWATGTGLNSPLHF
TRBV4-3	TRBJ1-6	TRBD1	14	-	TGCGCCAGCTCCTTAACAGGGGCGAATTCACCCCTCCACTTT	CASSLTGANSPLHF
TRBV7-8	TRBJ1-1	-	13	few	TGTGCCAGCAGCCTGGACTCAAACACTGAAGCTTTCTTT	CASSLDSNTEAFF
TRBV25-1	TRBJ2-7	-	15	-	TGTGCCAGCAGTGTTTCCGGCGGGAACCTCTACGAGCAGTACTTC	CASSVSGGNLYEQYF